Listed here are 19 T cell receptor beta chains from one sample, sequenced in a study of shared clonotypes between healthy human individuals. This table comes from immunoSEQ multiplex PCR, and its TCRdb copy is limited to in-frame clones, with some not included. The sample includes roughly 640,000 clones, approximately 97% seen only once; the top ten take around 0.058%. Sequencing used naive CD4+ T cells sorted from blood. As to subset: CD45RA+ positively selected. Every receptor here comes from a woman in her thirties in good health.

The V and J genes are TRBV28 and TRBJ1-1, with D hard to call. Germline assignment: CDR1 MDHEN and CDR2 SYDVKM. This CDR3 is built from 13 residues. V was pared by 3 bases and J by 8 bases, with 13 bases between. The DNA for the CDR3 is TGTGCCAGCAGTTTCGGCAAAAGGAACGAAGCTTTCTTT. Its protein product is CASSFGKRNEAFF. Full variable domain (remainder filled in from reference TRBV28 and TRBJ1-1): DVKVTQSSRYLVKRTGEKVFLECVQDMDHENMFWYRQDPGLGLRLIYFSYDVKMKEKGDIPEGYSVSREKKERFSLILESASTNQTSMYLCASSFGKRNEAFFGQGTRLTVV.

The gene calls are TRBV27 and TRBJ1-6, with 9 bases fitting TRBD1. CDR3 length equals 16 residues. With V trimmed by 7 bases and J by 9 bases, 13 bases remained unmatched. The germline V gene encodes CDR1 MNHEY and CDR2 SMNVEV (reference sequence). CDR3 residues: CASTPSPGQGGSPLHF. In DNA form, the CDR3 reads TGTGCCAGCACTCCCTCCCCGGGACAGGGAGGTTCACCCCTCCACTTT.

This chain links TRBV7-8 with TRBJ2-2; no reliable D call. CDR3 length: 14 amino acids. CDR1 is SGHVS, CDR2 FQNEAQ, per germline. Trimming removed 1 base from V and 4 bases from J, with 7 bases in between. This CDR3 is CASSLVVGTGELFF. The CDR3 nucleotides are TGTGCCAGCAGCTTAGTAGTTGGCACCGGGGAGCTGTTTTTT.

The CDR3 loop reads CASSQQGADTQYF. The CDR3 coding sequence is TGTGCCAGCAGCCAACAGGGAGCGGATACGCAGTATTTT. The rearrangement links TRBV6-5 to TRBJ2-3; a weak D match, TRBD1 (6 bases). The germline V gene encodes CDR1 MNHEY and CDR2 SVGAGI. The V end was cut by 6 bases, the J end by 6 bases, with 13 bases between. This CDR3 contains 13 residues.

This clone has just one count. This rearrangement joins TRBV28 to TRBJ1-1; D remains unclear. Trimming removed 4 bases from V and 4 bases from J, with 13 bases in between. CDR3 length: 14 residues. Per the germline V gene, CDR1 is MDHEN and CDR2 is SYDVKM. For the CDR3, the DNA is TGTGCCAGCAGTTACGACCGCCTGGCCACTGAAGCTTTCTTT. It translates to CASSYDRLATEAFF.

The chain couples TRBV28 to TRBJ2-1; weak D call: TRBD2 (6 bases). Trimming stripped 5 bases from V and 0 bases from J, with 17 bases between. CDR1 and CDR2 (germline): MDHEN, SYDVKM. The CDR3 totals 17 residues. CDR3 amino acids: CASSPPGLGSSYNEQFF. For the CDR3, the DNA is TGTGCCAGCAGTCCGCCGGGACTGGGGAGCTCCTACAATGAGCAGTTCTTC.

The DNA of the CDR3 is TGTGCCAGCAGCCAAGATTTCCTCCTTTATGGCTACACCTTC. This sequence encodes CASSQDFLLYGYTF. The chain carries TRBV4-2 and TRBJ1-2; no reliable D call. Trimming removed 0 bases at V and 5 bases at J, with 10 bases between. Germline lookup yields CDR1 LGHNA and CDR2 YNFKEQ. CDR3 size: 14 residues.

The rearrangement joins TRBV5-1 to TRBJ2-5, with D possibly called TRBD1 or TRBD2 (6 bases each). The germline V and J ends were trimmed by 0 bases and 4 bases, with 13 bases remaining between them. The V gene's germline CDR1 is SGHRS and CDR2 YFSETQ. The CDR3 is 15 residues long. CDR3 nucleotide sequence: TGCGCCAGCAGCTTGGCGGGGGCCGATAGAGAGACCCAGTACTTC. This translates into CASSLAGADRETQYF.

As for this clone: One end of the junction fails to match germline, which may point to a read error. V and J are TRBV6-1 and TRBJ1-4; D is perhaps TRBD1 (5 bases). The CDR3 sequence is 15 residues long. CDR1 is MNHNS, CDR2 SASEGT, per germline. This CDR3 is CATSWGYQGEEKLFF. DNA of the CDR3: TGTGCCACCAGTTGGGGATATCAGGGCGAGGAAAAACTGTTTTTT.

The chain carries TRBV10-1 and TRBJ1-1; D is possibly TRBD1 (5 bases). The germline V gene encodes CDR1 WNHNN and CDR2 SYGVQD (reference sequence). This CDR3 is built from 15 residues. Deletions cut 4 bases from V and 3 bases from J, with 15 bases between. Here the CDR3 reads CASSVGHTRDTEAFF. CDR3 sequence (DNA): TGCGCCAGCAGTGTGGGGCACACCAGGGACACTGAAGCTTTCTTT.

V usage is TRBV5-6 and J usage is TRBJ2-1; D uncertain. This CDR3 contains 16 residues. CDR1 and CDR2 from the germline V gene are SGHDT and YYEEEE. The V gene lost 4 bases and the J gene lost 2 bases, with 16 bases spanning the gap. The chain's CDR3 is CASSLAPRSAYNEQFF. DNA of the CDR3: TGTGCCAGCAGCCTGGCCCCCCGCTCCGCCTACAATGAGCAGTTCTTC.

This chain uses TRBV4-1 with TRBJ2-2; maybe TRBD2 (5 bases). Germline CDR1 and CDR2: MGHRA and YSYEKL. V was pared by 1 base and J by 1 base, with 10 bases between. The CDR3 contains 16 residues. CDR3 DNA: TGCGCCAGCAGCCAAGGAGGGCATCTGAACACCGGGGAGCTGTTTTTT. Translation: CASSQGGHLNTGELFF.

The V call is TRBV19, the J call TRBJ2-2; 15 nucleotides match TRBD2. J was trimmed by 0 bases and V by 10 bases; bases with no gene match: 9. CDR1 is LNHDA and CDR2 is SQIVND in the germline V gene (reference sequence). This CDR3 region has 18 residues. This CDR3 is CATKGLAGGSSNTGELFF. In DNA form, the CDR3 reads TGTGCCACAAAGGGACTAGCGGGAGGCTCGTCGAACACCGGGGAGCTGTTTTTT. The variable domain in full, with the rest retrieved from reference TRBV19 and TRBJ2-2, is DGGITQSPKYLFRKEGQNVTLSCEQNLNHDAMYWYRQDPGQGLRLIYYSQIVNDFQKGDIAEGYSVSREKKESFPLTVTSAQKNPTAFYLCATKGLAGGSSNTGELFFGEGSRLTVL.

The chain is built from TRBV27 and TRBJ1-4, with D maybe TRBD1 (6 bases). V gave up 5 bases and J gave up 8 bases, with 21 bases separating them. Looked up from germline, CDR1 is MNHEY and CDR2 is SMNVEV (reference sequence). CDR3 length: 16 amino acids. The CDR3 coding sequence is TGTGCCAGCAGTAGAGCCTCGGGGGGCTTAGGGGAAAAACTGTTTTTT. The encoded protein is CASSRASGGLGEKLFF. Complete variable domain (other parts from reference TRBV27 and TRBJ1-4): EAQVTQNPRYLITVTGKKLTVTCSQNMNHEYMSWYRQDPGLGLRQIYYSMNVEVTDKGDVPEGYKVSRKEKRNFPLILESPSPNQTSLYFCASSRASGGLGEKLFFGSGTQLSVL.

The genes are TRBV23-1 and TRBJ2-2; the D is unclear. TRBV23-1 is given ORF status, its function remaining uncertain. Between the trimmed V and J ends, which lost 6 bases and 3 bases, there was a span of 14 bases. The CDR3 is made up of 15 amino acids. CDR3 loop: CASRPEDWYTGELFF. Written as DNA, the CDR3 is TGCGCCAGCAGGCCAGAAGACTGGTACACCGGGGAGCTGTTTTTT.

CDR3 sequence reads: CASSPREANEKLFF. In DNA, the CDR3 is TGCGCCAGCAGCCCCCGGGAGGCTAATGAAAAACTGTTTTTT. The V gene is TRBV5-1, the J gene TRBJ1-4, with no clear D. CDR1 and CDR2 from the germline V gene are SGHRS and YFSETQ. The V gene lost 4 bases and the J gene lost 3 bases, with 10 bases spanning the gap. The CDR3 has 14 residues.

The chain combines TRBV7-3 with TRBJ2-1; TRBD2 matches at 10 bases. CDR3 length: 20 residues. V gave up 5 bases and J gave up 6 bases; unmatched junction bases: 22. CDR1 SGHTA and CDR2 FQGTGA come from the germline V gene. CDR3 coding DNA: TGTGCCAGCAGCCCCCCTTCGGGACTAGCGTCCTACTGGGGGCCCAATGAGCAGTTCTTC. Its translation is CASSPPSGLASYWGPNEQFF.

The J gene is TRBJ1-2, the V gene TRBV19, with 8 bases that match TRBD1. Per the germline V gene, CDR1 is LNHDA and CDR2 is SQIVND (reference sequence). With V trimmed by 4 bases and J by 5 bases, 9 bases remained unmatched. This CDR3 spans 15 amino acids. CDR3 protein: CASSTRRTGPYGYTF. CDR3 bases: TGTGCCAGTAGTACTCGCCGGACAGGGCCGTATGGCTACACCTTC.

This CDR3 is CASRDRASYNEQFF. The CDR3 nucleotides read TGTGCCAGCAGAGACAGGGCCTCCTACAATGAGCAGTTCTTC. This chain links TRBV2 with TRBJ2-1, with 7 nucleotides matching TRBD1. The CDR3 is 14 residues long. V lost 6 bases to trimming and J lost 0 bases; unmatched junction nucleotides: 2. Germline V CDR1 and CDR2: SNHLY, FYNNEI.